A selection of T cell receptor beta chains follows, all from one sample in a study of OX40 agonist ivuxolimab in advanced cancers. Only in-frame clones appear in the TCRdb table, and some are missing; sequencing was by immunoSEQ multiplex PCR. The table records 95,000 to 100,000 clones, roughly 83% of them present only once. The sequencing used CD4+ or CD8+ T cells sorted from blood, collected in a trial of the OX40 agonist ivuxolimab. The receptor source for this set is an adult with an advanced solid tumor such as melanoma, head and neck, liver or kidney cancer. Both conserved end residues are part of each CDR3. The D gene is left open where the match is weak. Size is omitted from some rows. Given values are once, few, many or a class for expanded clones.

v_call: TRBV7-6
j_call: TRBJ2-5
clone_size: .
d_call: TRBD2
cdr3_nt: TGTGCCAGCAGCTTAGAGGGACTACCCGAAGAGACCCAGTACTTC
cdr3_aa: CASSLEGLPEETQYF

v_call: TRBV28
j_call: TRBJ1-4
clone_size: .
d_call: .
cdr3_nt: TGTGCCAGCAGTTTCGGGGGGGGAGGTGAAAAACTGTTTTTT
cdr3_aa: CASSFGGGGEKLFF

v_call: TRBV7-2
j_call: TRBJ2-3
clone_size: few
d_call: .
cdr3_nt: TGTGCCAGCACTGGCGCAGATACGCAGTATTTT
cdr3_aa: CASTGADTQYF

v_call: TRBV7-9
j_call: TRBJ2-1
clone_size: .
d_call: TRBD2
cdr3_nt: TGTGCCAGCAGCTTCCAAGCCGGGACTAGCGGGAGTAATGAGCAGTTCTTC
cdr3_aa: CASSFQAGTSGSNEQFF

v_call: TRBV6-6
j_call: TRBJ1-5
clone_size: .
d_call: TRBD1
cdr3_nt: TGTGCCAGCAGTTCAGGGGGCAGGCAGCCCCAGCATTTT
cdr3_aa: CASSSGGRQPQHF

v_call: TRBV6-1
j_call: TRBJ2-2
clone_size: .
d_call: TRBD2
cdr3_nt: TGTGCCAGCAGAGGGACTAGCGGGAGCCCCGGGGAGCTGTTTTTT
cdr3_aa: CASRGTSGSPGELFF

v_call: TRBV19
j_call: TRBJ1-1
clone_size: .
d_call: .
cdr3_nt: TGTGCCAGTCGAACGGGGACAAGTAACACTGAAGCTTTCTTT
cdr3_aa: CASRTGTSNTEAFF

v_call: TRBV2
j_call: TRBJ1-1
clone_size: once
d_call: TRBD1
cdr3_nt: TGTGCCAGCAGTGAACTGGGCAGGGGGACTGAAGCTTTCTTT
cdr3_aa: CASSELGRGTEAFF

v_call: TRBV19
j_call: TRBJ1-3
clone_size: few
d_call: .
cdr3_nt: TGTGCCAGTAGTAGGGACGGAACAACCTCTGGAAACACCATATATTTT
cdr3_aa: CASSRDGTTSGNTIYF

v_call: TRBV28
j_call: TRBJ2-5
clone_size: .
d_call: TRBD2
cdr3_nt: TGTGCCGCGGTGCGGGGGGGGACGGAGACCCAGTACTTC
cdr3_aa: CAAVRGGTETQYF

v_call: TRBV4-2
j_call: TRBJ2-3
clone_size: .
d_call: TRBD2
cdr3_nt: TGTGCCAGCAGCCAACGCTCAACTAGCGGGGGCCTTCTCACAGATACGCAGTATTTT
cdr3_aa: CASSQRSTSGGLLTDTQYF

v_call: TRBV7-9
j_call: TRBJ2-1
clone_size: once
d_call: TRBD2
cdr3_nt: TGTGCCAACACCAAACCGGGACTAGCGGACAATGAGCAGTTCTTC
cdr3_aa: CANTKPGLADNEQFF

v_call: TRBV5-1
j_call: TRBJ2-7
clone_size: .
d_call: TRBD1
cdr3_nt: TGCGCCAGCAGCTTGAGAGGGGGCGGTAGCGTGAGCTACGAGCAGTACTTC
cdr3_aa: CASSLRGGGSVSYEQYF

v_call: TRBV11-2
j_call: TRBJ2-2
clone_size: .
d_call: TRBD1
cdr3_nt: TGTGCCAGCAGCTCAGGGGGCGCGATCACCGGGGAGCTGTTTTTT
cdr3_aa: CASSSGGAITGELFF

v_call: TRBV20-1
j_call: TRBJ2-2
clone_size: few
d_call: .
cdr3_nt: TGCAGTGCTAGGTCCGGGGAGCTGTTTTTT
cdr3_aa: CSARSGELFF

v_call: TRBV4-1
j_call: TRBJ2-1
clone_size: .
d_call: .
cdr3_nt: TGCGCCAGCAGCCAACCTACAGGGTCCGAGCAGTTCTTC
cdr3_aa: CASSQPTGSEQFF

v_call: TRBV9
j_call: TRBJ1-1
clone_size: .
d_call: TRBD1
cdr3_nt: TGTGCCAGCAGCGTTGTACAGGGGAAGAACACTGAAGCTTTCTTT
cdr3_aa: CASSVVQGKNTEAFF

v_call: TRBV6-5
j_call: TRBJ1-1
clone_size: .
d_call: .
cdr3_nt: TGTGCCAGCAGTTACTCGACCGCCTGGGGCTCTGAAGCTTTCTTT
cdr3_aa: CASSYSTAWGSEAFF

v_call: TRBV30
j_call: TRBJ2-7
clone_size: .
d_call: TRBD1
cdr3_nt: TGTGCCGGACGTAAAGTTACAGGGGGCGGCTACGAGCAGTACTTC
cdr3_aa: CAGRKVTGGGYEQYF

v_call: TRBV30
j_call: TRBJ2-7
clone_size: .
d_call: TRBD2
cdr3_nt: TGTGCCTGGAGTGGACTAGCCGAGCAGTACTTC
cdr3_aa: CAWSGLAEQYF

v_call: TRBV6-5
j_call: TRBJ1-5
clone_size: .
d_call: .
cdr3_nt: TGTGCCAGCAGTTCCGGACAGCACAATCAGCCCCAGCATTTT
cdr3_aa: CASSSGQHNQPQHF

v_call: TRBV4-1
j_call: TRBJ2-5
clone_size: .
d_call: TRBD2
cdr3_nt: TGCGCCAGCAGCCGAGGGCAAGCGGGAGGGGGGGAGACCCAGTACTTC
cdr3_aa: CASSRGQAGGGETQYF

v_call: TRBV4-2
j_call: TRBJ2-5
clone_size: .
d_call: TRBD2
cdr3_nt: TGTGCCAGCAGCCAAGACCTATACAAAGGACTAGCGGGAGGGCCAGAGTACCAAGAGACCCAGTACTTC
cdr3_aa: CASSQDLYKGLAGGPEYQETQYF

v_call: TRBV4-3
j_call: TRBJ1-4
clone_size: .
d_call: .
cdr3_nt: TGCGCCAGCAGCCAATCTCGAACTAATGAAAAACTGTTTTTT
cdr3_aa: CASSQSRTNEKLFF

v_call: TRBV2
j_call: TRBJ2-5
clone_size: few
d_call: .
cdr3_nt: TGTGCCAGCAGTGTACAGGTCGGAAAGACCCAGTACTTC
cdr3_aa: CASSVQVGKTQYF

v_call: TRBV5-4
j_call: TRBJ2-2
clone_size: .
d_call: TRBD1
cdr3_nt: TGTGCCAGCAGCCCTGGGACAGACACCGGGGAGCTGTTTTTT
cdr3_aa: CASSPGTDTGELFF